This T cell receptor beta chain was observed in a study of CXCR3-negative and CXCR3-positive naive CD8 T cells. Study-level background: The dataset comprises 120 million to 150 million TRB reads in total, with about 1.5 +/- 0.3 million reads per library. Study outcomes and limitations: After cryopreservation, expression of CXCR3 was partially reduced, and most assays were run with fresh PBMCs.

The V gene's germline CDR1 is SGHNT and CDR2 YENEEA. This CDR3 region has 13 residues. In the case of this clonotype: Its antigen is not identified.

In preparing the TRB cDNA libraries, 5' RACE with UMI labels was used. TCRdb re-analyzed the 5' RACE reads; it lists each CDR3 protein once, without DNA. Its table lists roughly 40,000 distinct CDR3 sequences. The source of this sequence is a human donor in good health. Some clones in this sample may be carry-over from other donors' samples. The sequenced sample consisted of naive CXCR3- CD8+ T cells from blood. The subset: CD45RO-CCR7+CD27+CD95- naive CD8+ T cells lacking CXCR3 (TNR3-). V and J are TRBV11-3 and TRBJ2-1; TCRdb gives TRBD1 as the D gene, but with no DNA this cannot be confirmed. The CDR3 region is CASSFPGGNEQFF.